The T cell receptor (beta chain) under discussion was sequenced for a study of OX40 agonist ivuxolimab in advanced cancers. Study overall: Three patients responded partially, comprising one with hepatocellular carcinoma and two with cutaneous melanoma.

CDR1 is KGHSH and CDR2 is LQKENI in the germline V gene. This CDR3 has 16 amino acids. Trimming took 0 bases from V and 4 from J; bases not matched to a gene: 7. In regard to this clone: Its antigen is unknown.

Data came from immunoSEQ multiplex PCR; TCRdb stores just in-frame clones and leaves some out. Altogether 75,000 to 90,000 clones are present, about 94% being singletons, with the ten largest covering 1% to 1.3%. Study-wide results and caveats: Expanded clones were, on average, more numerous in CD8+ T cells than in CD4+. Which antigen the expanded peripheral T cells recognized is unknown.

The sequence was collected from an adult with an advanced solid tumor such as melanoma, head and neck, liver or kidney cancer. This chain links TRBV18 with TRBJ2-7; 9 bases are a match to TRBD1. The sequencing here drew on CD4+ or CD8+ T cells sorted from blood, taken in a trial of the OX40 agonist ivuxolimab. The CDR3 DNA is TGTGCCAGCTCACCACCTATGGGACAGGGAGAGTACGAGCAGTACTTC. Translation gives CASSPPMGQGEYEQYF. Complete variable domain (other parts from reference TRBV18 and TRBJ2-7): NAGVMQNPRHLVRRRGQEARLRCSPMKGHSHVYWYRQLPEEGLKFMVYLQKENIIDESGMPKERFSAEFPKEGPSILRIQQVVRGDSAAYFCASSPPMGQGEYEQYFGPGTRLTVT.